A single sample gave rise to the 30 T cell receptor beta chains below, sequenced in a study of T cells in localized non-small cell lung cancer. TCRdb's table, derived via immunoSEQ multiplex PCR, lists solely in-frame clones and lacks some. The sample lists roughly 77,000 clones; approximately 90% were seen once. Sample: peripheral blood, taken before any cancer treatment. The receptors were sampled from a woman aged 35 to 70 with stage I squamous cell lung carcinoma.

This chain connects TRBV6-1 to TRBJ2-3, with TRBD1 identical over 7 bases. CDR3 length: 14 residues. CDR1 and CDR2 (germline): MNHNS, SASEGT. After removal of 6 bases from V and 3 bases from J, the junction contained 6 bases not matched to a gene. The CDR3 nucleotides are TGTGCCAGCAGGCGACAGGGCTCAACAGATACGCAGTATTTT. It specifies CASRRQGSTDTQYF.

The V and J genes are TRBV5-6 and TRBJ1-2; perhaps TRBD1 as D (6 bases). V was trimmed by 3 bases and J by 0 bases, leaving 12 bases between them. The germline CDR1 and CDR2 sequences are SGHDT and YYEEEE. This CDR3 has 15 amino acids. DNA of the CDR3: TGTGCCAGCAGCTACGGGGGCAACTCTAACTATGGCTACACCTTC. Amino acid sequence: CASSYGGNSNYGYTF. Full variable domain (rest looked up from reference TRBV5-6 and TRBJ1-2): DAGVTQSPTHLIKTRGQQVTLRCSPKSGHDTVSWYQQALGQGPQFIFQYYEEEERQRGNFPDRFSGHQFPNYSSELNVNALLLGDSALYLCASSYGGNSNYGYTFGSGTRLTVV.

The chain links TRBV6-1 to TRBJ2-7; D is uncertain. Germline V CDR1 and CDR2: MNHNS, SASEGT. The V end lost 0 bases, the J end lost 2 bases, and 8 bases lay between the germline ends. The CDR3 has 14 residues. Here the CDR3 reads CASSEAHDPYEQYF. CDR3 nucleotides: TGTGCCAGCAGTGAAGCCCACGATCCCTACGAGCAGTACTTC.

The rearrangement links TRBV19 to TRBJ1-5; 8 bases map to TRBD1. Germline V gene data show CDR1 as LNHDA and CDR2 as SQIVND (reference sequence). V gave up 5 bases and J gave up 7 bases; unmatched junction bases: 10. The CDR3 covers 15 residues. CDR3 sequence (DNA): TGTGCCAGTAGTCCGACGACAGGGGTGAAACAGCCCCAGCATTTT. Its translation: CASSPTTGVKQPQHF.

The chain's CDR3 is CASSQNRASSYNEQFF. DNA for the CDR3: TGCGCCAGCAGCCAGAACAGGGCGAGCTCCTACAATGAGCAGTTCTTC. This chain connects TRBV4-1 to TRBJ2-1, with D perhaps matching TRBD1 (6 bases). This CDR3 has 16 residues. The germline gives CDR1 MGHRA, CDR2 YSYEKL. V lost 3 bases, J lost 0 bases, and 12 bases lay in between.

The V and J genes are TRBV9 and TRBJ2-2; D gene ambiguous. The CDR3 is made up of 13 amino acids. V lost 0 bases and J lost 10, with 10 bases in between. Germline CDR1 SGDLS, CDR2 YYNGEE. Written as DNA, the CDR3 is TGTGCCAGCAGCGTAGGAGGAGCCGCGGAGCTGTTTTTT. Its translation: CASSVGGAAELFF.

This clone appeared once. The V and J genes are TRBV5-1 and TRBJ1-1, with 9 bases identical to TRBD1. CDR1 is SGHRS and CDR2 is YFSETQ in the germline V gene. With 1 base clipped from V and 0 bases from J, the junction kept 7 bases outside the gene matches. CDR3 length equals 17 residues. The DNA of the CDR3 is TGCGCCAGCAGCTTGACAGGGGGCGTATCGTTGAACACTGAAGCTTTCTTT. Translation: CASSLTGGVSLNTEAFF.

The CDR3 DNA follows: TGTGCCAGCAGTGGACAGGGGGGAGGTACGCAGTATTTT. Translated, it gives CASSGQGGGTQYF. The V and J genes are TRBV6-1 and TRBJ2-3, with TRBD1 matching over 9 bases. CDR3 length equals 13 residues. In germline, CDR1 is MNHNS, CDR2 SASEGT. J gave up 8 bases and V 4 bases, and 4 bases lay outside the gene matches.

The chain joins TRBV25-1 to TRBJ1-4; possible D gene TRBD1, 5 bases. The ends were cut back, 1 base at V and 10 bases at J, with 19 bases in the middle. This CDR3 has 16 residues. Germline V gene sequence: CDR1 MGHDK, CDR2 SYGVNS. CDR3 nucleotides: TGTGCCAGCAGTGAATCGACAGTGGCATTTGGCGGAAAACTGTTTTTT. It is translated as CASSESTVAFGGKLFF.

CDR3 bases: TGTGCCAGCAGTTACGAGGGAAAGAGTGGCTACACCTTC. Amino acid sequence: CASSYEGKSGYTF. The rearrangement uses TRBV6-5 and TRBJ1-2; the D is unclear. The V end was cut by 2 bases, the J end by 7 bases, with 11 bases between. Germline-derived CDR1 and CDR2 are MNHEY and SVGAGI. The CDR3 totals 13 residues.

This clone was picked up a small number of times. The V and J genes are TRBV2 and TRBJ1-6; the D is unclear. The germline gives CDR1 SNHLY, CDR2 FYNNEI. This CDR3 is 14 amino acids long. Trimming shortened V by 7 bases and J by 6 bases, and 13 bases separated the two germline ends. CDR3 bases: TGTGCCAGCACCCAGCAGAGTATTAATTCACCCCTCCACTTT. As protein: CASTQQSINSPLHF.

This clone was picked up a small number of times. The rearrangement uses TRBV5-1 and TRBJ1-3; D is perhaps TRBD1 (6 bases). The CDR3 runs 17 residues. V gave up 2 bases and J gave up 2 bases, with 17 bases separating them. CDR1 is SGHRS, CDR2 YFSETQ, per germline. The CDR3 reads CASSFNGRGGAGNTIYF. The CDR3 DNA reads as TGCGCCAGCAGCTTTAATGGTAGAGGGGGAGCTGGAAACACCATATATTTT.

The V gene is TRBV5-1, the J gene TRBJ2-5; 9 bases match TRBD2. CDR1 SGHRS and CDR2 YFSETQ come from the germline V gene. The CDR3 length is 14 residues. V dropped 2 bases and J dropped 3; count of bases not matched to a gene: 2. The CDR3 reads CASSFAGGEETQYF. The CDR3 DNA reads as TGCGCCAGCAGCTTTGCGGGGGGGGAAGAGACCCAGTACTTC.

The chain links TRBV7-9 to TRBJ2-2; D is ambiguous. The germline V gene encodes CDR1 SEHNR and CDR2 FQNEAQ (reference sequence). The length of the CDR3 is 12 residues. V was trimmed by 1 base and J by 9 bases, leaving 6 bases between them. As DNA, the CDR3 is TGTGCCAGCAGCTTAGTGGGCCGGGAGCTGTTTTTT. Translated: CASSLVGRELFF.

The chain employs TRBV13 and TRBJ2-7; D possibly corresponds to TRBD1 (6 bases). V was trimmed by 2 bases and J by 3 bases, leaving 11 bases between them. The germline CDR1 and CDR2 sequences are PRHDT and FYEKMQ (reference sequence). This CDR3 spans 14 amino acids. The CDR3 DNA sequence: TGTGCCAGCAGCTTAAACAGGGCAATCTACGAGCAGTACTTC. It encodes CASSLNRAIYEQYF.

The chain is built from TRBV10-3 and TRBJ1-4; 7 bases are a match to TRBD1. V trimming: 4 bases; J trimming: 1 base; junction bases outside the gene matches: 6. CDR3 length: 16 residues. Germline V gene sequence: CDR1 ENHRY, CDR2 SYGVKD. CDR3 sequence: CAISGRRQGTNEKLFF. CDR3 DNA: TGTGCCATCAGTGGGCGTCGACAGGGAACTAATGAAAAACTGTTTTTT.

The chain is built from TRBV5-1 and TRBJ2-1; D is unclear. There are 13 residues in the CDR3. The V and J ends lost 5 bases and 1 base respectively, with 7 bases between them. Germline V gene data show CDR1 as SGHRS and CDR2 as YFSETQ. The CDR3 protein is CASRQVSYNEQFF. The CDR3 region has the DNA TGCGCCAGCAGGCAGGTATCCTACAATGAGCAGTTCTTC. Full variable domain (outside the CDR3, taken from reference TRBV5-1 and TRBJ2-1): KAGVTQTPRYLIKTRGQQVTLSCSPISGHRSVSWYQQTPGQGLQFLFEYFSETQRNKGNFPGRFSGRQFSNSRSEMNVSTLELGDSALYLCASRQVSYNEQFFGPGTRLTVL.

The V and J genes are TRBV4-1 and TRBJ2-3; 10 nucleotides align to TRBD2. Germline CDR1 reads MGHRA; CDR2 reads YSYEKL. Unmatched junction bases numbered 10, after V lost 1 base and J lost 0 bases. CDR3 length equals 19 residues. CDR3 amino acids: CASSQAGLAGGSSTDTQYF. The CDR3 region has the DNA TGCGCCAGCAGCCAAGCGGGATTAGCGGGGGGCTCTAGCACAGATACGCAGTATTTT.

V and J are TRBV11-2 and TRBJ1-1; D is perhaps TRBD1 (6 bases). The CDR3 sequence is 14 residues long. Between the trimmed V and J ends, which lost 5 bases and 5 bases, there was a span of 15 bases. Per germline, CDR1 SGHAT and CDR2 FQNNGV. As DNA, the CDR3 is TGTGCCAGCAGCCACAGCGGAGGGGGGACTGAAGCTTTCTTT. This gives the protein CASSHSGGGTEAFF.

The chain is built from TRBV7-3 and TRBJ2-3, with D perhaps matching TRBD1 or TRBD2 (5 bases each). Germline lookup yields CDR1 SGHTA and CDR2 FQGTGA. With 5 bases removed from V and 2 bases from J, the gap between germline ends came to 14 bases. This CDR3 contains 15 residues. The CDR3 sequence is CASSATGDHTDTQYF. Written as DNA, the CDR3 is TGTGCCAGCAGCGCTACTGGGGACCACACAGATACGCAGTATTTT.

V usage is TRBV10-3 and J usage is TRBJ2-7; 12 bases fit TRBD1. Germline lookup yields CDR1 ENHRY and CDR2 SYGVKD. The CDR3 is made up of 15 amino acids. After removal of 4 bases from V and 2 bases from J, the junction contained 3 bases not matched to a gene. The DNA for the CDR3 is TGTGCCATCAGTGGGGGACAGGGGGCGACCTACGAGCAGTACTTC. Encoded protein: CAISGGQGATYEQYF.

The chain recombines TRBV5-6 with TRBJ1-2; D call uncertain. The CDR3 is 12 amino acids. Germline V CDR1 and CDR2: SGHDT, YYEEEE. With 4 bases removed from V and 10 bases from J, the gap between germline ends came to 14 bases. The CDR3 reads CASSLWTAFYTF. CDR3 nucleotide sequence: TGTGCCAGCAGCCTATGGACCGCTTTCTACACCTTC. Complete variable domain (other parts from reference TRBV5-6 and TRBJ1-2): DAGVTQSPTHLIKTRGQQVTLRCSPKSGHDTVSWYQQALGQGPQFIFQYYEEEERQRGNFPDRFSGHQFPNYSSELNVNALLLGDSALYLCASSLWTAFYTFGSGTRLTVV.

The chain is built from TRBV5-1 and TRBJ1-1; maybe TRBD1 (5 bases). The germline V gene has CDR1 SGHRS and CDR2 YFSETQ. Between the trimmed V and J ends, which lost 4 bases and 6 bases, there was a span of 13 bases. This CDR3 spans 13 amino acids. Here the CDR3 reads CASSTGTAAEAFF. CDR3 DNA sequence: TGCGCCAGCAGCACTGGGACGGCGGCTGAAGCTTTCTTT. Full variable domain (missing parts from reference TRBV5-1 and TRBJ1-1): KAGVTQTPRYLIKTRGQQVTLSCSPISGHRSVSWYQQTPGQGLQFLFEYFSETQRNKGNFPGRFSGRQFSNSRSEMNVSTLELGDSALYLCASSTGTAAEAFFGQGTRLTVV.

The chain carries TRBV6-6 and TRBJ2-1, with D perhaps matching TRBD2 (6 bases). Germline-derived CDR1 and CDR2 are MNHNY and SVGAGI (reference sequence). Trimming stripped 2 bases from V and 3 bases from J, with 8 bases between. The CDR3 totals 14 residues. For the CDR3, the DNA is TGTGCCAGCAGTTACGTGGGACTCTACAATGAGCAGTTCTTC. It specifies CASSYVGLYNEQFF.

This clone was seen once. The V gene is TRBV7-8, the J gene TRBJ1-5; D remains ambiguous. Germline V lookup: CDR1 SGHVS, CDR2 FQNEAQ. The CDR3 length is 16 residues. Trimming took 2 bases from V and 0 from J, leaving 11 bases between them. The CDR3 DNA reads as TGTGCCAGCAGCTTAAATCGCTCGAATAGCAATCAGCCCCAGCATTTT. Amino acids: CASSLNRSNSNQPQHF.

The V call is TRBV6-4, the J call TRBJ1-2, with 7 bases matching TRBD1. V dropped 5 bases and J dropped 4; count of bases not matched to a gene: 7. From germline, CDR1 is MRHNA and CDR2 SNTAGT. The CDR3 runs 14 residues. CDR3 region: CASSTGTDFYGYTF. CDR3 coding DNA: TGTGCCAGCAGTACCGGGACAGACTTCTATGGCTACACCTTC.

The rearrangement joins TRBV7-8 to TRBJ1-6; no clear D gene. The V gene's germline CDR1 is SGHVS and CDR2 FQNEAQ. The germline V and J ends were trimmed by 5 bases and 7 bases, with 18 bases remaining between them. The CDR3 runs 16 residues. The CDR3 loop reads CASSLRREVRNSPLHF. The DNA of the CDR3 is TGTGCCAGCAGCCTTAGGCGGGAGGTTCGGAATTCACCCCTCCACTTT.

The chain couples TRBV4-1 to TRBJ1-4; D is possibly TRBD1 (5 bases). Germline values: CDR1 MGHRA, CDR2 YSYEKL. This CDR3 has 14 residues. Between the trimmed V and J ends, which lost 4 bases and 8 bases, there was a span of 14 bases. The CDR3 DNA reads as TGCGCCAGCAGCCTGGGGGGAATAGGAGAAAAACTGTTTTTT. This encodes CASSLGGIGEKLFF.

This chain links TRBV6-6 with TRBJ1-6; weak D call: TRBD1 (5 bases). Trimming removed 2 bases from V and 6 bases from J, with 11 bases in between. There are 15 residues in the CDR3. Germline V gene data show CDR1 as MNHNY and CDR2 as SVGAGI (reference sequence). Here the CDR3 reads CASSYVRGSNSPLHF. The CDR3 coding sequence is TGTGCCAGCAGTTACGTGAGGGGTTCTAATTCACCCCTCCACTTT.

This clone was detected only a few times. The V call is TRBV28, the J call TRBJ2-7; maybe TRBD1 (5 bases). Germline assignment: CDR1 MDHEN and CDR2 SYDVKM. The length of the CDR3 is 12 residues. The ends were cut back, 5 bases at V and 5 bases at J, with 10 bases in the middle. CDR3 coding DNA: TGTGCCAGCAGTGGGGCGACACACGAGCAGTACTTC. The encoded protein is CASSGATHEQYF.